One T cell receptor (beta chain) is described in this entry. The antigen is undetermined. The sample is drawn from a study of beta chain features in type 1 diabetes. General observations from the study: Whatever favoring of shorter templates PCR might show would apply equally to patients and controls. Significant though moderate, a shortening of TCRB CDR3s appeared in all four CD4+ subsets of Type 1 diabetes patients.

The isolated RNA, all of it, was reverse transcribed, so expressed TCRB transcripts were what got sequenced. The assay was immunoSEQ multiplex PCR, and TCRdb's table has in-frame clones only and misses some. This sample has 250,000 to 350,000 clones, with 15% found just once. Germline-derived CDR1 and CDR2 are SGHDT and YYEEEE. This CDR3 spans 13 amino acids. V lost 0 bases and J 3 bases, leaving 6 bases between the germline ends. The V gene is TRBV5-6, the J gene TRBJ1-1, with D unresolved. The receptor comes from a man aged 18 to 35 with type 1 diabetes. The sequencing input was naive CD4+ T cells from blood. The chain's CDR3 is CASSLDGDTEAFF. CDR3 in DNA: TGTGCCAGCAGCTTGGACGGTGACACTGAAGCTTTCTTT.